This note documents a single T cell receptor beta chain sequence. Antigen: not known. This record belongs to a study of graft-versus-host responses after intestinal transplantation. Study-level points and caveats: Some GvH clones appeared in ileal mucosa or blood before recipient bone marrow. Association was observed between peak circulating GvH clone levels and early post-transplant HvG declines.

This CDR3 comprises 15 residues. The V gene lost 6 bases and the J gene lost 3 bases, with 15 bases spanning the gap. The germline gives CDR1 LNHDA, CDR2 SQIVND (reference sequence). Data came from immunoSEQ multiplex PCR; TCRdb stores just in-frame clones and leaves some out. The sample records tens of thousands of clones, 91% being singletons. This receptor was obtained from a human donor who received an intestinal transplant. The chain is built from TRBV19 and TRBJ1-5, with D perhaps TRBD1 (6 bases). The specimen comprised unstimulated CD4+ T cells sorted from spleen or lymph node cells, sampled before intestinal transplant. CDR3 protein: CASRLQGGVNQPQHF. The CDR3 coding sequence is TGTGCCAGTAGGCTACAGGGAGGGGTCAATCAGCCCCAGCATTTT.